The 9 T cell receptor beta chains given below trace back to one sample, sequenced in a study of cytomegalovirus exposure and HLA in healthy donors. The PCR ran on 60 Vbeta and 13 Jbeta primers. Measured with immunoSEQ multiplex PCR; TCRdb has only the in-frame clones, and not every one. The table records over 150,000 clones, roughly 78% of them present only once. Input material: PBMCs. The receptors stem from a woman between 50 and 59 years old in good health and CMV-seropositive.

To note about this clone: One end of the junction varies from germline; a read error may be responsible. The CDR3 region has the DNA TGCAGCGTTAAAGACAGGCAAGAGACCCAGTACTTC. This encodes CSVKDRQETQYF. The chain recombines TRBV29-1 with TRBJ2-5, with D possibly TRBD1 on 6 matching bases. CDR1 and CDR2 from the germline V gene are SQVTM and ANQGSEA. The CDR3 is made up of 12 amino acids. Based on the CDR3 plus reference TRBV29-1 and TRBJ2-5, the full variable domain is SAVISQKPSRDICQRGTSLTIQCQVDSQVTMMFWYRQQPGQSLTLIATANQGSEATYESGFVIDKFPISRPNLTFSTLTVSNMSPEDSSIYLCSVKDRQETQYFGPGTRLLVL.

The chain uses TRBV6-1 and TRBJ2-2; 8 nucleotides align to TRBD2. The CDR3 covers 16 residues. V dropped 3 bases and J dropped 1; count of bases not matched to a gene: 4. Germline loops: CDR1 MNHNS, CDR2 SASEGT. The CDR3 sequence: CASSDVAGGNTGELFF. The CDR3, as DNA: TGTGCCAGCAGTGATGTTGCGGGAGGGAACACCGGGGAGCTGTTTTTT.

The CDR3 DNA is TGTGCCGCGGGACGGTTCACAGATACGCAGTATTTT. Amino acids: CAAGRFTDTQYF. The gene calls are TRBV27 and TRBJ2-3; tentatively, D is TRBD2 (6 bases). Germline V CDR1 and CDR2: MNHEY, SMNVEV (reference sequence). The ends were cut back, 11 bases at V and 2 bases at J, with 11 bases in the middle. CDR3 length: 12 residues.

The chain combines TRBV29-1 with TRBJ2-5; TRBD1 is a possible D gene (5 bases). With the DNA end fitting TRBJ2-7 better, the J assignment may be wrong. CDR1 SQVTM and CDR2 ANQGSEA come from the germline V gene. CDR3 size: 16 residues. The DNA for the CDR3 is TGCAGCGTTGAAAAACTAAGGCAGGGCCCCAGGAGCGAGCAGTACTTC. Translated, it gives CSVEKLRQGPRSEQYF.

This clone has only a few counts. This sample also contains other DNA sequences that code for the same CDR3. J is TRBJ2-7 and V is TRBV27; no clear D. Between the trimmed V and J ends, which lost 0 bases and 0 bases, there was a span of 3 bases. Germline CDR1 reads MNHEY; CDR2 reads SMNVEV (reference sequence). The CDR3 covers 13 residues. This CDR3 is CASSLSRSYEQYF. For the CDR3, the DNA is TGTGCCAGCAGTTTATCCCGCTCCTACGAGCAGTACTTC.

The chain employs TRBV29-1 and TRBJ1-4; possibly TRBD1 for D (5 bases). This CDR3 region has 13 residues. The germline V and J ends were trimmed by 7 bases and 3 bases, with 12 bases remaining between them. Germline lookup yields CDR1 SQVTM and CDR2 ANQGSEA. This chain's CDR3 is CSARTTSNEKLFF. CDR3 DNA: TGCAGCGCCCGGACAACCTCTAATGAAAAACTGTTTTTT.

The chain has TRBV6-5 and TRBJ2-5; 10 nucleotides match TRBD2. The J call is doubtful: the DNA matches TRBJ2-7 better. Germline loops: CDR1 MNHEY, CDR2 SVGAGI. CDR3 length equals 15 residues. CDR3 protein: CASSEVTSGKYEQYF. The CDR3 nucleotides read TGTGCCAGCAGCGAGGTTACTAGCGGGAAGTACGAGCAGTACTTC.

This clone was seen only a few times. This chain connects TRBV28 to TRBJ1-5; TRBD1 agrees at 8 bases. The CDR3 is 14 residues long. From germline, CDR1 is MDHEN and CDR2 SYDVKM. The V gene end was trimmed by 6 bases and the J gene end by 5 bases; junction bases not matched to a gene: 6. The DNA for the CDR3 is TGTGCCAGCAGACTGGACAGGGTGGATCAGCCCCAGCATTTT. Translated, it gives CASRLDRVDQPQHF.

This clone occurred once. One end of the junction is discordant with germline, which a read error may explain. This same CDR3 is encoded by further DNA sequences in the sample. The chain employs TRBV10-3 and TRBJ1-6; 7 nucleotides match TRBD1. Germline V gene data show CDR1 as ENHRY and CDR2 as SYGVKD. The CDR3 has 14 residues. Here the CDR3 DNA reads TGTGCCATCCGACAGGGATCATTAAATTCGCCCCTCCACTTT. Encoded protein: CAIRQGSLNSPLHF.